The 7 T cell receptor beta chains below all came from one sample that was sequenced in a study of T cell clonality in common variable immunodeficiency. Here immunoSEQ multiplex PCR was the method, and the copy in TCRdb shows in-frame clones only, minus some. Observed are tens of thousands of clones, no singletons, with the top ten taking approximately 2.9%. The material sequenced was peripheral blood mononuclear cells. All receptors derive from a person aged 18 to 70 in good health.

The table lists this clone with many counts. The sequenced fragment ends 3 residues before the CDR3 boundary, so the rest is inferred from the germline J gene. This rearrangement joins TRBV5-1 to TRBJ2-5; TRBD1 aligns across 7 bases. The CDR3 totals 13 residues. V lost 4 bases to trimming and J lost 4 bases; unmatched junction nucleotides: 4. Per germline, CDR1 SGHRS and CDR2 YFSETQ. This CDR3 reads CASSLGGAETQYF. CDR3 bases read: TGCGCCAGCAGCCTAGGGGGCGCAGAGACC.

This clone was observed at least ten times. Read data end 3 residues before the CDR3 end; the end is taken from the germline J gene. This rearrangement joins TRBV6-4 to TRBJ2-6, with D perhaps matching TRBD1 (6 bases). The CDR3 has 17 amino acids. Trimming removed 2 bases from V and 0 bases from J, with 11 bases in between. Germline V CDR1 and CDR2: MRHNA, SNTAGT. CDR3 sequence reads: CASSDLGQSSGANVLTF. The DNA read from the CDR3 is TGTGCCAGCAGTGACCTGGGACAAAGCTCTGGGGCCAACGTC.

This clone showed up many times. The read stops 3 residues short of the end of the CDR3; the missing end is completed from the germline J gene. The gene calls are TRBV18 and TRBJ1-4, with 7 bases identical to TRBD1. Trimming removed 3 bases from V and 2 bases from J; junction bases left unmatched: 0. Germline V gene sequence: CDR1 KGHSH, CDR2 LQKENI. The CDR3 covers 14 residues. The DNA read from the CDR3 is TGTGCCAGCTCACCGGGACAGACTAATGAAAAA. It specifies CASSPGQTNEK. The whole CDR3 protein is CASSPGQTNEKLFF.

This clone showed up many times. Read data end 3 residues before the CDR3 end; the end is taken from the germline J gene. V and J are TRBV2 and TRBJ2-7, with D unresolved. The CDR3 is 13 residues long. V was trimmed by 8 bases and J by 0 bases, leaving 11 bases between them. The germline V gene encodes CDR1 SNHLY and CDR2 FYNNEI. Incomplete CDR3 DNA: TGTGCCAGCCAACCTCCTAGCTCCTACGAG. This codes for CASQPPSSYE. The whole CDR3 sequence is CASQPPSSYEQYF.

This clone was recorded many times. The CDR3 loop is CASSLAGGQETQYF. Incomplete CDR3 DNA: TGTGCCAGCAGCTTGGCGGGGGGGCAAGAGACC. The chain couples TRBV5-6 to TRBJ2-5; 8 bases agree with TRBD2. The observed sequence ends 3 residues before the CDR3 terminus, with the missing tail filled in from the germline J gene. The CDR3 extends over 14 amino acids. V shed 0 bases and J 2 bases; nucleotides not matched to a gene: 0. In germline, CDR1 is SGHDT, CDR2 YYEEEE.

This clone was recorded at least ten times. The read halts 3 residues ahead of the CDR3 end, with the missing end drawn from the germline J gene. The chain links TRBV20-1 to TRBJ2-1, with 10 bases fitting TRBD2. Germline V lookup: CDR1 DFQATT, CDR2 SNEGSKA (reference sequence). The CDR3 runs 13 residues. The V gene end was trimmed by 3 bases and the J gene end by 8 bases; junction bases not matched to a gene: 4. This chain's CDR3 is CSASWLAGDEQFF. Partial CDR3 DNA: TGCAGTGCTAGCTGGCTAGCGGGAGATGAG.

This CDR3 is CASSLNSGGARELFF. The sequenced CDR3 bases are TGTGCCAGCAGCCTGAATAGCGGGGGGGCCCGGGAG. The chain recombines TRBV7-9 with TRBJ2-2; 11 nucleotides align to TRBD2. The CDR3 is cut off 3 residues early in the read; its end comes from the germline J gene. Trimming cost V 5 bases and J 9 bases; bases outside gene matches: 8. Germline V gene sequence: CDR1 SEHNR, CDR2 FQNEAQ (reference sequence). This CDR3 spans 15 amino acids.